A single sample gave rise to the 10 T cell receptor beta chains below, sequenced in a study of shared clonotypes between healthy human individuals. Profiled with immunoSEQ multiplex PCR; TCRdb holds only in-frame clones, not every one. The repertoire has 600,000 or so clones, about 98% of them found once; the top ten carry 0.3%. The naive CD8 subset, CD45RO-negative cells positively selected for CCR7, excluded terminally differentiated effector memory CD45RA+ cells. The sequenced sample was naive CD8+ T cells sorted from blood. These receptors came from a man under 40 in good health.

V is TRBV7-9 and J is TRBJ1-4; the D is unclear. The germline V gene encodes CDR1 SEHNR and CDR2 FQNEAQ (reference sequence). Trimming removed 7 bases from V and 3 bases from J, with 9 bases in between. The CDR3 is 13 amino acids. CDR3 bases: TGTGCCAGCAAGGAACAGTCTAATGAAAAACTGTTTTTT. As protein: CASKEQSNEKLFF. The entire variable domain, with the rest obtained from reference TRBV7-9 and TRBJ1-4, is as follows: DTGVSQNPRHKITKRGQNVTFRCDPISEHNRLYWYRQTLGQGPEFLTYFQNEAQLEKSRLLSDRFSAERPKGSFSTLEIQRTEQGDSAMYLCASKEQSNEKLFFGSGTQLSVL.

The V gene is TRBV29-1, the J gene TRBJ2-7; TRBD2 aligns across 10 bases. V gave up 5 bases and J gave up 4 bases; unmatched junction bases: 8. The CDR3 sequence is 14 residues long. The germline V gene encodes CDR1 SQVTM and CDR2 ANQGSEA. As DNA, the CDR3 is TGCAGCGTTCGCACTAGCGGGACCATTTACGAGCAGTACTTC. Translating gives CSVRTSGTIYEQYF.

J is TRBJ2-7 and V is TRBV30, with TRBD1 matching over 9 bases. There are 15 residues in the CDR3. The trim removed 0 bases at V and 5 bases at J, leaving 8 bases unmatched. CDR1 and CDR2 from the germline V gene are GTSNPN and SVGIG (reference sequence). CDR3 coding DNA: TGTGCCTGGAGTGTTCACAACAGGGGGCTTCACGAGCAGTACTTC. Translating gives CAWSVHNRGLHEQYF. The full variable domain, its missing parts supplied by reference TRBV30 and TRBJ2-7, is SQTIHQWPATLVQPVGSPLSLECTVEGTSNPNLYWYRQAAGRGLQLLFYSVGIGQISSEVPQNLSASRPQDRQFILSSKKLLLSDSGFYLCAWSVHNRGLHEQYFGPGTRLTVT.

V gene TRBV9 combines with J gene TRBJ2-2, with no clear D. This CDR3 has 12 residues. The ends were cut back, 6 bases at V and 8 bases at J, with 11 bases in the middle. From germline, CDR1 is SGDLS and CDR2 YYNGEE. The CDR3 DNA reads as TGTGCCAGCAAATCCGAAGCGGGGGAGCTGTTTTTT. Translating gives CASKSEAGELFF. The full variable domain, in which reference TRBV9 and TRBJ2-2 provide the parts outside the CDR3, is DSGVTQTPKHLITATGQRVTLRCSPRSGDLSVYWYQQSLDQGLQFLIQYYNGEERAKGNILERFSAQQFPDLHSELNLSSLELGDSALYFCASKSEAGELFFGEGSRLTVL.

This clone was recorded only once. The V call is TRBV27, the J call TRBJ2-1; 7 nucleotides agree with TRBD2. Germline CDR1 is MNHEY and CDR2 is SMNVEV (reference sequence). V trimming: 7 bases; J trimming: 4 bases; junction bases outside the gene matches: 13. The CDR3 runs 16 residues. CDR3 nucleotides: TGTGCCAGCATCGGGGTCCTCGCGGGAGCGTACAATGAGCAGTTCTTC. Protein product: CASIGVLAGAYNEQFF.

This chain links TRBV19 with TRBJ2-1; TRBD2 is a possible D gene (5 bases). CDR1 is LNHDA, CDR2 SQIVND, per germline (reference sequence). The V end lost 3 bases, the J end lost 8 bases, and 14 bases lay between the germline ends. This CDR3 is built from 14 residues. The CDR3 nucleotides read TGTGCCAGTAGTATGGTAGTGGCGGGCGATGAGCAGTTCTTC. Translating it yields CASSMVVAGDEQFF.

This clone was recorded once. This sequence joins TRBV6-5 and TRBJ1-5; tentative D call: TRBD1 (5 bases). This CDR3 spans 14 amino acids. Trimming took off 7 bases at V and 6 bases at J, with 16 bases between the two ends. Germline V CDR1 and CDR2: MNHEY, SVGAGI. CDR3 protein: CASILTAGGQPQHF. CDR3 nucleotides: TGTGCCAGCATCTTGACAGCCGGAGGTCAGCCCCAGCATTTT.

V and J are TRBV2 and TRBJ2-7, with 7 bases aligning to TRBD1. Germline values: CDR1 SNHLY, CDR2 FYNNEI. V dropped 7 bases and J dropped 2; count of bases not matched to a gene: 11. The CDR3 sequence is 15 residues long. The CDR3 bases are TGTGCCAGCACCCCCTCGCCAGGGGGTCCCTACGAGCAGTACTTC. Its protein is CASTPSPGGPYEQYF.

A word on this clone: Other DNA sequences in this specimen translate into the identical CDR3. The CDR3 coding sequence is TGTGCCAGCAGTTTATCGGGAGATACGCAGTATTTT. Translated: CASSLSGDTQYF. The chain employs TRBV27 and TRBJ2-3; D not certain. Between the trimmed V and J ends, which lost 0 bases and 5 bases, there was a span of 3 bases. The CDR3 sequence is 12 residues long. The germline V gene encodes CDR1 MNHEY and CDR2 SMNVEV (reference sequence).

V gene TRBV5-3 combines with J gene TRBJ2-1; D remains unclear. TRBV5-3 is filed as an ORF, its function uncertain. The CDR3 extends over 16 amino acids. Trimming removed 3 bases from V and 0 bases from J, with 13 bases in between. The CDR3 reads CARSSVQSYSYNEQFF. The CDR3 nucleotides read TGTGCCAGAAGCTCAGTTCAGTCTTACTCCTACAATGAGCAGTTCTTC.